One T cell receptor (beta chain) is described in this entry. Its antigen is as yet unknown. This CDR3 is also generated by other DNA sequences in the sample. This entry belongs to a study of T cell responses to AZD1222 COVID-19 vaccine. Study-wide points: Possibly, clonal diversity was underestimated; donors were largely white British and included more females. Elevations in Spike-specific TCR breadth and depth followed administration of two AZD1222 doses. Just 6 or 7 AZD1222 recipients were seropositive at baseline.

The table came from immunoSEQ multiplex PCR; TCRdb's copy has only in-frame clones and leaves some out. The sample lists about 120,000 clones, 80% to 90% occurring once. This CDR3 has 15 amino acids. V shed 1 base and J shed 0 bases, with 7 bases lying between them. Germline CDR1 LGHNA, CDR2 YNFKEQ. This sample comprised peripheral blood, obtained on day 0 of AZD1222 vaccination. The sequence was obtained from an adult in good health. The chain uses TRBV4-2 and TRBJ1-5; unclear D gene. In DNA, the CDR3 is TGTGCCAGCAGCCAAGGGACCGCTAGCAATCAGCCCCAGCATTTT. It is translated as CASSQGTASNQPQHF.